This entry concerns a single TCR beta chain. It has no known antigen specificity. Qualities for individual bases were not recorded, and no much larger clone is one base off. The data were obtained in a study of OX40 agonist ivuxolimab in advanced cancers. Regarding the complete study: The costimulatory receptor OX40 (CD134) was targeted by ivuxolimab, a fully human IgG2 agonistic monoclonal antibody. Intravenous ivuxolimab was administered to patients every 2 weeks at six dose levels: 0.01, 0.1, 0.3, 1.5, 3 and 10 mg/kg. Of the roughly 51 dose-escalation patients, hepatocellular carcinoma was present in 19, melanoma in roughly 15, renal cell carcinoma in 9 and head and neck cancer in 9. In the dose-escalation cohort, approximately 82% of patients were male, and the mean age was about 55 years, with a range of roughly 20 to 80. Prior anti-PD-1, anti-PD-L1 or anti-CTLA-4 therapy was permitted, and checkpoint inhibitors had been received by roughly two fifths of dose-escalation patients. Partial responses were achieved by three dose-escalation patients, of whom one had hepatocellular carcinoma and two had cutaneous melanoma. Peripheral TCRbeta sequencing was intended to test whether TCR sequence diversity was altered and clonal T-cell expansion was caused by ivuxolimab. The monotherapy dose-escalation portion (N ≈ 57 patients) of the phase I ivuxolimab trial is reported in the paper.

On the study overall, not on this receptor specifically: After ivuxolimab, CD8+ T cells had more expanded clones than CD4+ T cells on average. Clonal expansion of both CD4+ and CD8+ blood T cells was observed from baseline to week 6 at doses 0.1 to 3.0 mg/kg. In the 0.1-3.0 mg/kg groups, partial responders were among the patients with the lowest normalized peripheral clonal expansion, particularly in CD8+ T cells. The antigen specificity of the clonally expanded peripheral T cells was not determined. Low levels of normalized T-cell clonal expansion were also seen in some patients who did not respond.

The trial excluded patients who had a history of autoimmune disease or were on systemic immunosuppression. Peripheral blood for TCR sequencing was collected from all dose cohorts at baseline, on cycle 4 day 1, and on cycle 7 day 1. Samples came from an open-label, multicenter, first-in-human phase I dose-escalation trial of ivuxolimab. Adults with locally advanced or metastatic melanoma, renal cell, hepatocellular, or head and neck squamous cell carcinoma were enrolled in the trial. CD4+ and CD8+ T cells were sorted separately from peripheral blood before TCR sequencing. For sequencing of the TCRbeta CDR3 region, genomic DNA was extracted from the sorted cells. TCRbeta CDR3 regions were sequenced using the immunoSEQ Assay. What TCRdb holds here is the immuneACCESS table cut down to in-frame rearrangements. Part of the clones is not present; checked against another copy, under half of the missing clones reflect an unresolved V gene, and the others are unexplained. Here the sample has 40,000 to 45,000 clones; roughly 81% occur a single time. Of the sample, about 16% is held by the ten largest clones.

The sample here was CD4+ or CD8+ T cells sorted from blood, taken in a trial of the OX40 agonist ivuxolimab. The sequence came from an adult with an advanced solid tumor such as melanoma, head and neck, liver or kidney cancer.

The CDR3 region: CASEGQGNYEQYF. The DNA is as follows: TGTGCCAGCGAGGGACAGGGGAACTACGAGCAGTACTTC. Recombination joined TRBV6-1 with TRBJ2-7; 10 central bases correspond to TRBD1. Germline trimming: 8 bases from V, 3 bases from J; junction bases outside gene matches: 4. The germline V gene encodes CDR1 MNHNS and CDR2 SASEGT. The CDR3 numbers 13 residues from cysteine through phenylalanine. Only the CDR3 portion is preserved as DNA: 39 bases, with reading frame beginning at the first base.